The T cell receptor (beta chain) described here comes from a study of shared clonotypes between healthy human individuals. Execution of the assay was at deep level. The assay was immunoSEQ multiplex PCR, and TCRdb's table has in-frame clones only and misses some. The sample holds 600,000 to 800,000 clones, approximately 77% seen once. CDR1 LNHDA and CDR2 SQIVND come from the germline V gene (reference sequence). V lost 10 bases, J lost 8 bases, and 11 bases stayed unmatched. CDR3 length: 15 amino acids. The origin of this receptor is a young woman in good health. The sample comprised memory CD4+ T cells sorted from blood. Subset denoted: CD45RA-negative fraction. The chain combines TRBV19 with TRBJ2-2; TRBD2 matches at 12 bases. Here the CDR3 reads CATLRTSGTGGELFF. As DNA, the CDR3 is TGTGCCACTCTCCGGACTAGCGGGACAGGAGGGGAGCTGTTTTTT. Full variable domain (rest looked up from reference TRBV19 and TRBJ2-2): DGGITQSPKYLFRKEGQNVTLSCEQNLNHDAMYWYRQDPGQGLRLIYYSQIVNDFQKGDIAEGYSVSREKKESFPLTVTSAQKNPTAFYLCATLRTSGTGGELFFGEGSRLTVL.